The following is a T cell receptor (beta chain) sequence with its context. These data come from a study of blood T cell repertoires in COVID-19. Study background: Both acute and convalescent COVID-19 samples were obtained from the United States, Italy and Spain.

TCRdb's table, derived via immunoSEQ multiplex PCR, lists solely in-frame clones and lacks some. Of about 140,000 clones listed, approximately 80% were seen once; the top ten hold about 7%. Germline V gene lookup returns CDR1 MDHEN and CDR2 SYDVKM. The V gene lost 1 base and the J gene lost 8 bases, with 17 bases spanning the gap. There are 15 residues in the CDR3. Sequencing was performed on peripheral blood. The sequence was collected from a human donor in a cohort sampled during active COVID-19. V usage is TRBV28 and J usage is TRBJ1-2; tentatively, D is TRBD1 (5 bases). CDR3 sequence reads: CASSLSSRVGTGYTF. The CDR3 DNA is TGTGCCAGCAGTTTATCTTCCAGGGTGGGTACGGGCTACACCTTC.